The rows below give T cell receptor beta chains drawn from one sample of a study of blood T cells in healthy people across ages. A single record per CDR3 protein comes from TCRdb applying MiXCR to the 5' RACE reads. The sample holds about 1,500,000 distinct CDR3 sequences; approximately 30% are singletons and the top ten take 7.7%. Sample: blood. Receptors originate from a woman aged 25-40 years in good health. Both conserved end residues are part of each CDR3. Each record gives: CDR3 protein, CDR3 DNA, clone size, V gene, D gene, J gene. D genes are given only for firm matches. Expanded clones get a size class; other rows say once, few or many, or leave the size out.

CANSLYRGDDEQFF | TGTGCCAACAGCTTGTACAGGGGGGACGATGAGCAGTTCTTC | - | TRBV11-2 | TRBD1 | TRBJ2-1
CASSFQGFTGELFF | TGTGCCAGCAGTTTCCAGGGCTTCACCGGGGAGCTGTTTTTT | - | TRBV12-3/TRBV12-4 | - | TRBJ2-2
CSASFARTGTYEQYF | TGCAGTGCTAGTTTTGCGCGCACAGGGACCTACGAGCAGTACTTC | few | TRBV20-1 | - | TRBJ2-7
CASSQELGPGAFGNIQYF | TGTGCCAGCAGCCAAGAATTGGGCCCGGGGGCGTTCGGAAACATTCAGTACTTC | few | TRBV4-2 | - | TRBJ2-4
CASSPREAGGRETQYF | TGCGCCAGCAGCCCGAGGGAAGCGGGGGGGCGAGAGACCCAGTACTTC | many | TRBV4-1 | TRBD2 | TRBJ2-5
CASSQGGAGSFEQYF | TGCGCCAGCAGCCAGGGTGGAGCGGGGAGCTTCGAGCAGTACTTC | once | TRBV5-1 | TRBD2 | TRBJ2-7
CASTPAGGFYGYTF | TGTGCCAGCACCCCGGCAGGGGGCTTCTATGGCTACACCTTC | few | TRBV4-2 | TRBD1 | TRBJ1-2
CAWSVTSGSYEQFF | TGTGCCTGGAGTGTAACTAGCGGGAGCTATGAGCAGTTCTTC | few | TRBV30 | TRBD2 | TRBJ2-1
CASSPGTGAKSEKLFF | TGTGCCAGCAGTCCCGGGACAGGGGCCAAGAGTGAAAAACTGTTTTTT | few | TRBV12-3/TRBV12-4 | TRBD1 | TRBJ1-4
CASSPNAGSPEGGYTF | TGCGCCAGCAGCCCAAACGCCGGGAGTCCCGAGGGGGGCTACACCTTC | - | TRBV5-1 | - | TRBJ1-2
CASSQRGGVDEQYF | TGTGCCAGCAGCCAACGGGGGGGCGTCGACGAGCAGTACTTC | - | TRBV3-1 | TRBD2 | TRBJ2-7
CASSPRAGADTQYF | TGTGCCAGCAGTCCCAGGGCAGGCGCAGATACGCAGTATTTT | many | TRBV7-2 | - | TRBJ2-3
CATSDSSPGHDEQYF | TGTGCCACCAGTGATTCCAGTCCGGGACACGACGAGCAGTACTTC | many | TRBV24-1 | - | TRBJ2-7
CASSAPWGGTASSGNTIYF | TGTGCCAGCAGCGCTCCGTGGGGGGGGACAGCAAGCTCTGGAAACACCATATATTTT | - | TRBV21-1 | - | TRBJ1-3
CASSKNLGQSETQYF | TGTGCCAGCAGTAAGAACCTAGGACAGTCGGAGACCCAGTACTTC | many | TRBV2 | - | TRBJ2-5
CASTLSGRARETQYF | TGCGCCAGCACCCTCAGCGGGAGGGCCCGAGAGACCCAGTACTTC | - | TRBV5-1 | TRBD2 | TRBJ2-5
CASSLSRRKGTQYF | TGCGCCAGCAGCTTGTCACGAAGAAAAGGCACCCAGTACTTC | - | TRBV5-1 | - | TRBJ2-5
CASGGRTTDTQYF | TGTGCCAGCGGTGGGAGGACGACCGATACGCAGTATTTT | few | TRBV14 | - | TRBJ2-3
CASALLQGANEKRFF | TGTGCCAGCGCACTACTACAGGGGGCGAATGAAAAACGGTTTTTT | - | TRBV6-8 | TRBD1 | TRBJ1-4
CASSLKGYSSYEQYF | TGTGCCAGCAGTTTAAAGGGCTACTCTTCCTACGAGCAGTACTTC | few | TRBV27 | - | TRBJ2-7
CASSLLAGGLEQFF | TGTGCCAGCAGCTTACTAGCGGGGGGGCTCGAGCAGTTCTTC | few | TRBV7-2 | TRBD2 | TRBJ2-1
CSASGWGVYERGTQYF | TGCAGCGCTTCAGGTTGGGGAGTGTACGAGAGAGGGACCCAGTACTTC | - | TRBV29-1 | - | TRBJ2-5
CASSARFNTDTQYF | TGTGCCAGCAGCGCCAGGTTTAACACAGATACGCAGTATTTT | many | TRBV25-1 | - | TRBJ2-3
CASRTGLAGEQYF | TGTGCCAGCAGAACGGGACTAGCGGGCGAGCAGTACTTC | - | TRBV12-3/TRBV12-4 | TRBD2 | TRBJ2-7
CSATGGLAYEQYF | TGCAGCGCAACAGGGGGATTAGCCTACGAGCAGTACTTC | few | TRBV29-1 | TRBD1 | TRBJ2-7
CASSWRPGNTEAFF | TGCGCCAGCAGCTGGCGGCCGGGTAACACTGAAGCTTTCTTT | - | TRBV5-1 | - | TRBJ1-1
CASSLSGPGGRNEQFF | TGTGCCAGCTCGCTAAGTGGGCCAGGGGGGCGCAATGAGCAGTTCTTC | - | TRBV18 | - | TRBJ2-1
CSVEVWLAGVGRNEQFF | TGCAGCGTTGAAGTTTGGCTAGCGGGAGTGGGCAGGAATGAGCAGTTCTTC | many | TRBV29-1 | TRBD2 | TRBJ2-1
CANSQETDNEQFF | TGCGCCAACAGCCAAGAGACGGACAATGAGCAGTTCTTC | few | TRBV4-3 | - | TRBJ2-1
CASSQAGKETQYF | TGTGCCAGCAGCCAAGCAGGGAAAGAGACCCAGTACTTC | - | TRBV4-2 | - | TRBJ2-5
CASSWGQADSPLHF | TGCGCCAGCAGCTGGGGACAGGCCGATTCACCCCTCCACTTT | - | TRBV5-1 | TRBD1 | TRBJ1-6
CASSRSGTAANTGELFF | TGCGCCAGCAGCCGTTCCGGGACAGCCGCGAACACCGGGGAGCTGTTTTTT | - | TRBV5-1 | TRBD1 | TRBJ2-2
CATSRDSNEKLFF | TGTGCCACCAGCCGGGACTCTAATGAAAAACTGTTTTTT | - | TRBV19 | - | TRBJ1-4
CASSRVGYDEQFF | TGTGCCAGCAGCCGAGTTGGTTACGATGAGCAGTTCTTC | - | TRBV7-9 | - | TRBJ2-1
CASSPQLPGVYEQYF | TGTGCCAGCAGCCCACAGCTGCCTGGAGTTTACGAGCAGTACTTC | many | TRBV7-2 | - | TRBJ2-7
CASSLSGKTSEAFF | TGTGCCAGCAGTTTATCGGGGAAAACTTCTGAAGCTTTCTTT | - | TRBV27 | - | TRBJ1-1
CASSPGTGGNEQFF | TGCGCCAGCAGCCCCGGGACAGGGGGCAATGAGCAGTTCTTC | many | TRBV12-3/TRBV12-4 | TRBD1 | TRBJ2-1
CASSTTRWAYNEQFF | TGTGCCAGCAGCACCACTAGGTGGGCCTACAATGAGCAGTTCTTC | - | TRBV7-2 | - | TRBJ2-1
CASSLVTSGHKREFF | TGTGCCAGCAGTTTGGTGACTAGCGGTCACAAGCGTGAGTTCTTC | few | TRBV12-3/TRBV12-4 | TRBD2 | TRBJ2-1
CSAVQQGATEAFF | TGCAGCGCCGTACAACAGGGGGCAACTGAAGCTTTCTTT | - | TRBV29-1 | TRBD1 | TRBJ1-1
CASSPPGDLGAFF | TGTGCCAGCAGCCCACCCGGGGACTTGGGAGCTTTCTTT | few | TRBV3-1 | - | TRBJ1-1
CASSWNRGNGYTF | TGTGCCAGCAGCTGGAACAGGGGTAATGGCTACACCTTC | - | TRBV7-8 | TRBD1 | TRBJ1-2
CASSMDGPRGYTF | TGTGCCAGCAGCATGGACGGTCCTAGGGGCTACACCTTC | - | TRBV7-8 | - | TRBJ1-2
CAGSLGAGTDPYGYTF | TGTGCCGGCAGCTTAGGGGCCGGGACAGACCCGTATGGCTACACCTTC | - | TRBV7-9 | TRBD1 | TRBJ1-2
CASSSFNTDTQYF | TGTGCCAGCAGCTCCTTTAACACAGATACGCAGTATTTT | few | TRBV11-2 | - | TRBJ2-3
CAISNQGNDQPQHF | TGTGCCATCAGCAATCAGGGAAATGATCAGCCCCAGCATTTT | - | TRBV15 | - | TRBJ1-5
CSARRLAGGPTGELFF | TGCAGTGCTAGAAGGCTAGCGGGAGGGCCTACCGGGGAGCTGTTTTTT | - | TRBV20-1 | TRBD2 | TRBJ2-2
CASRESGVRTEAFF | TGTGCCAGCAGGGAATCAGGGGTACGGACCGAAGCTTTCTTT | - | TRBV2 | - | TRBJ1-1